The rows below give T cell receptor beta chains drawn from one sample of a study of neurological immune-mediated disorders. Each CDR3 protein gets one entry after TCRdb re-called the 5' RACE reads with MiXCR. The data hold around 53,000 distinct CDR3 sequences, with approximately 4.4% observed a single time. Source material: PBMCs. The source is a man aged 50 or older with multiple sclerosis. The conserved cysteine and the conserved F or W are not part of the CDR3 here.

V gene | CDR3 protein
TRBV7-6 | ASSLWGLETQY
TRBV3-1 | ASSQDGTRPEAF
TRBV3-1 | ASSLGQGYGYT
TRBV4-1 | ASSQDAGGGALKTQY
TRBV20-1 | SVTISTDTQY
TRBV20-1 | SARGAGVPTGELF
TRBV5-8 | ASSPGSGDGYT
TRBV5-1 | ASSLLPGGDGNTIY
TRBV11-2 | ASIRGGGNTQY
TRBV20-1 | SARDWPEQF
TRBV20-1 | SANEKEFMNTEAF
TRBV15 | ATSREFGNYGYT
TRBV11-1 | ASSSGLYNEQF
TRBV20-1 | SARDPGTSGEQY
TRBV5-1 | ASSLGQGTQPQN
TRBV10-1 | ASRLNPGTEAF
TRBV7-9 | ASSLSALDGDYGYT
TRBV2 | ASDGGTYEQY
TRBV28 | ASSPPSTGELF
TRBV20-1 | SASETVNTEAF
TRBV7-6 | ASSLWSSETGVRNTIY
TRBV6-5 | ASSSSPAGEEGEQF
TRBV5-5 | ASSVLSTDTQY
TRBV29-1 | SVALLHTQY
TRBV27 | ASSRTTGIQETQY
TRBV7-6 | ASSRGLAGTLGTGELF
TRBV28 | ASSIIGSGAYNEQF
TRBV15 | ATRGRGGETQY
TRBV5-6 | ASSQTSGTGEQY
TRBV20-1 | SAPKRESTDTQY
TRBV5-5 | ASSLGGEQPQH
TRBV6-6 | ASSYEPRWGNQPQH
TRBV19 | ASTTIDSGANVLT
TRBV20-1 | STIMGGGNIQY
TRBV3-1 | ASSQLNQPQH
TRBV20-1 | SARSGGVPYGYT
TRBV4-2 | ASNQGTHYGYT
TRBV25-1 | ASSDPSSGGAYEQY
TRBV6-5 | ASNGAGGADTGELF
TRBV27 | ASSLWEDQPQN